The clone carrying this TCR beta chain was seen many times. Antigen: not known. The V end lost 7 bases, the J end lost 1 base, and 10 bases lay between the germline ends. This CDR3 comprises 12 residues. Germline loops: CDR1 DFQATT, CDR2 SNEGSKA (reference sequence). Genomic DNA acted as the template from which TCR beta VDJ combination and CDR3 sequence profiling were carried out. TCRdb independently ran MiXCR on the reads; one entry per CDR3 protein. Seen here are 180,000 or so distinct CDR3 sequences, about half observed once, and the top ten hold roughly 3%. The data originate from a study of CD8+CD57+ T cells in acquired aplastic anemia. Study-wide background: The average for DNA from sorted CD4+ and CD8+ cells was 3.2 ug. Overall study findings and caveats: Overlap between patients and controls comprised 25 to 30 CD8+ CDR3 sequences.

The sequencing input was sorted CD4+, CD8+, or CD8+CD57+ T cells (not recorded which) from PBMCs. This receptor was taken from a human donor in good health. The chain uses TRBV20-1 and TRBJ1-1; D call uncertain. The CDR3 protein is CSVRHGNTEAFF. For the CDR3, the DNA is TGCAGTGTAAGACACGGGAACACTGAAGCTTTCTTT.